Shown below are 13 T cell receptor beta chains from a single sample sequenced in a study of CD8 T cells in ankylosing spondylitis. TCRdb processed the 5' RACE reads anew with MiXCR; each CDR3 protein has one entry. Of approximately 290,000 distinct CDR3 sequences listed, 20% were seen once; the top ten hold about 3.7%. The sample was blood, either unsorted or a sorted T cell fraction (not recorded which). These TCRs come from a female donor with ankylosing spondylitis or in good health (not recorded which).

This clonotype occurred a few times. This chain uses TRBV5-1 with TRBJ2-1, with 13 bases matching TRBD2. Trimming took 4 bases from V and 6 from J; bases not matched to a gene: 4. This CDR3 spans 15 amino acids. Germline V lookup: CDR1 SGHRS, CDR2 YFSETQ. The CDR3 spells CASSPTSGGGNEQFF. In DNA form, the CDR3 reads TGCGCCAGCAGCCCCACTAGCGGGGGGGGCAATGAGCAGTTCTTC.

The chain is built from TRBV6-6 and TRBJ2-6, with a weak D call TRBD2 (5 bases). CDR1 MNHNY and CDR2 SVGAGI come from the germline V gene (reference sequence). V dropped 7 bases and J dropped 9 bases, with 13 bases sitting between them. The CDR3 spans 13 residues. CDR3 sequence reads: CASTLSGFNVLTF. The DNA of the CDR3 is TGTGCCAGCACTCTCTCGGGGTTCAACGTCCTGACTTTC.

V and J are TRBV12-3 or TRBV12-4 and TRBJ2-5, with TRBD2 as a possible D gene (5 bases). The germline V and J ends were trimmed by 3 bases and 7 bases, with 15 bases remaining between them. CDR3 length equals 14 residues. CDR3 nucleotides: TGTGCCAGCAGTTTTCCGGGATTTAGAGGGACCCAGTACTTC. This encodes CASSFPGFRGTQYF.

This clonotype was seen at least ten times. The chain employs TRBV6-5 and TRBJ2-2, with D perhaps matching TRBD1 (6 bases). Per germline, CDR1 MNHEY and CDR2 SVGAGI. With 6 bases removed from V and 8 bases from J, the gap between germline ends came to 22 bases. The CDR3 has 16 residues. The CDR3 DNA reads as TGTGCCAGCAGAGAGACGAGGGACACCGCAGCTGGGGAGCTGTTTTTT. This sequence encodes CASRETRDTAAGELFF.

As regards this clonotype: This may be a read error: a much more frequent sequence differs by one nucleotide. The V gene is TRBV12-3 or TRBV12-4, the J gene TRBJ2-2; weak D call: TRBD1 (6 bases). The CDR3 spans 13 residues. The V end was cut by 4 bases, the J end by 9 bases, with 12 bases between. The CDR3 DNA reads TGTGCCAGCAGTTACAGGGCCCTCAGGGAGCTGTTTTTT. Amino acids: CASSYRALRELFF.

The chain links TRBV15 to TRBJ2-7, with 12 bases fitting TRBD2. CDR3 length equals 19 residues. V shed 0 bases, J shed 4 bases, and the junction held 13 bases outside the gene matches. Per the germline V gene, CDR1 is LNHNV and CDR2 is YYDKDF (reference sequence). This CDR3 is CATSREKTSGSHRFYEQYF. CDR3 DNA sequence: TGTGCCACCAGCAGAGAAAAGACTAGCGGGAGTCACAGGTTTTACGAGCAGTACTTC.

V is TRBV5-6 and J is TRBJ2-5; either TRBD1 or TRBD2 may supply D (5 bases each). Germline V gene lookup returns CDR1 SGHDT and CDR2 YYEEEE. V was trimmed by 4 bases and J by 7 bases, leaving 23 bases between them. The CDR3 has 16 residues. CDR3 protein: CASSASRRDPVGTQYF. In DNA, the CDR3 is TGTGCCAGCAGCGCGAGCCGCCGGGACCCTGTGGGGACCCAGTACTTC. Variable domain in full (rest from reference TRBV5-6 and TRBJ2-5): DAGVTQSPTHLIKTRGQQVTLRCSPKSGHDTVSWYQQALGQGPQFIFQYYEEEERQRGNFPDRFSGHQFPNYSSELNVNALLLGDSALYLCASSASRRDPVGTQYFGPGTRLLVL.

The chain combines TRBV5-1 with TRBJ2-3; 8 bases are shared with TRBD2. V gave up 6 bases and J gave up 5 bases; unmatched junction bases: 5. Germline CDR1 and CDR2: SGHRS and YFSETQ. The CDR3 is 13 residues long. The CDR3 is CASTTLAGDTQYF. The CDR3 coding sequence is TGCGCCAGCACAACTCTAGCGGGAGATACGCAGTATTTT.

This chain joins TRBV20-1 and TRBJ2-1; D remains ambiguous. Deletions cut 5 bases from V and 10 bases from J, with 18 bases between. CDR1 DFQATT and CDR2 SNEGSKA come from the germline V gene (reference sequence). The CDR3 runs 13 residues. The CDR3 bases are TGCAGTGCTCCCTATGTTTCAAGGAAAGAGCAGTTCTTC. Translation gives CSAPYVSRKEQFF.

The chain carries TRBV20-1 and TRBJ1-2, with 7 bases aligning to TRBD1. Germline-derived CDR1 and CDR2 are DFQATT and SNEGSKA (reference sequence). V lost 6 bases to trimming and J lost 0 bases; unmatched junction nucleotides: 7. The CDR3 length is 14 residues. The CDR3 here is CSARTGLSNYGYTF. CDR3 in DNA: TGCAGTGCAAGGACAGGATTGTCTAACTATGGCTACACCTTC.

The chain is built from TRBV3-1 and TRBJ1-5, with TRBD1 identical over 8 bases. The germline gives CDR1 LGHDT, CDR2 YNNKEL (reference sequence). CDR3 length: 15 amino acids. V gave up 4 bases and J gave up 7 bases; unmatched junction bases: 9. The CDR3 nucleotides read TGTGCCAGCAGCCCTCGGACAGGGACGGGCCAGCCCCAGCATTTT. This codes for CASSPRTGTGQPQHF.

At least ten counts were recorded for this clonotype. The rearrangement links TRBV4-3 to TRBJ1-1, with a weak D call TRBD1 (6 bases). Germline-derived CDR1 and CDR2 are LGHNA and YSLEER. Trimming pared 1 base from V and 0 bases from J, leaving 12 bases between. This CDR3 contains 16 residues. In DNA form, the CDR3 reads TGCGCCAGCAGCCAAGGGGGGGGCGCCATGAACACTGAAGCTTTCTTT. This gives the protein CASSQGGGAMNTEAFF.

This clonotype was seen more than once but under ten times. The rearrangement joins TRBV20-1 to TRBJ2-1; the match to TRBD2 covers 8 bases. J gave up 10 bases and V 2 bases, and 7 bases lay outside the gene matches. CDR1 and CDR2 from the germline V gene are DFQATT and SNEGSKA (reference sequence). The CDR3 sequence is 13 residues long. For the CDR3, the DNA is TGCAGTGCTAGATTGGCGGGAGGTGGCGAGCAGTTCTTC. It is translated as CSARLAGGGEQFF.